What follows are 12 T cell receptor beta chains derived from one specimen sequenced in a study of T cells in tumors after PD-1 blockade. Repertoires were generated with immunoSEQ multiplex PCR, while TCRdb's copy carries only in-frame clones and drops some. The profile shows about 33,000 clones, around 78% of them singletons. Sequences were derived from PBMCs, sampled before anti-PD-1 treatment. The receptors come from a human donor with basal cell carcinoma.

This chain connects TRBV7-2 to TRBJ2-3; no definite D call. Looked up from germline, CDR1 is SGHTA and CDR2 is FQGNSA. Trimming took off 5 bases at V and 3 bases at J, with 15 bases between the two ends. This CDR3 has 15 amino acids. The CDR3 DNA sequence: TGTGCCAGCAGCCCAGCGTTGATCGCGACAGATACGCAGTATTTT. It encodes CASSPALIATDTQYF.

The rearrangement joins TRBV6-2 or TRBV6-3 to TRBJ1-1; D may be TRBD1 (6 bases). V lost 2 bases, J lost 3 bases, and 10 bases lay in between. Germline CDR1 and CDR2: MNHEY and SVGEGT. The CDR3 runs 14 residues. The CDR3 here is CASSYKGGYTEAFF. CDR3 DNA sequence: TGTGCCAGCAGTTACAAGGGGGGCTACACTGAAGCTTTCTTT.

The chain uses TRBV19 and TRBJ2-5; D perhaps matches TRBD1 (6 bases). Germline V gene data show CDR1 as LNHDA and CDR2 as SQIVND (reference sequence). The CDR3 runs to 15 residues. The germline V and J ends were trimmed by 2 bases and 4 bases, with 14 bases remaining between them. CDR3 protein: CASSIFSQGRETQYF. As DNA, the CDR3 is TGTGCCAGTAGTATATTTAGTCAGGGGAGAGAGACCCAGTACTTC.

The chain carries TRBV10-3 and TRBJ1-2; possibly TRBD1 for D (5 bases). The germline V and J ends were trimmed by 3 bases and 5 bases, with 10 bases remaining between them. CDR3 size: 13 residues. The germline gives CDR1 ENHRY, CDR2 SYGVKD. The CDR3 nucleotides read TGTGCCATCAGTGACAGGGTCGGGTATGGCTACACCTTC. Protein sequence: CAISDRVGYGYTF.

V and J are TRBV29-1 and TRBJ2-2, with 7 bases aligning to TRBD1. CDR1 is SQVTM and CDR2 is ANQGSEA in the germline V gene. V lost 7 bases to trimming and J lost 3 bases; unmatched junction nucleotides: 8. CDR3 length: 14 amino acids. CDR3 in DNA: TGCAGCGCCCGAGCCGGGACAGACACCGGGGAGCTGTTTTTT. Translation gives CSARAGTDTGELFF.

The chain employs TRBV7-6 and TRBJ1-2; D is unresolved. The V and J ends lost 5 bases and 8 bases respectively, with 12 bases between them. The CDR3 has 12 amino acids. CDR1 and CDR2 (germline): SGHVS, FNYEAQ. The CDR3 loop is CASSEGSYGYTF. In DNA form, the CDR3 reads TGTGCCAGCAGCGAGGGATCGTACGGCTACACCTTC.

This clone came up once. The rearrangement links TRBV3-1 (or the pseudogene TRBV3-2) to TRBJ2-3, with D perhaps matching TRBD2 (6 bases). CDR1 and CDR2 from the germline V gene are LGHDT and YNNKEL (reference sequence). Deletions cut 1 base from V and 4 bases from J, with 18 bases between. The length of the CDR3 is 17 residues. The CDR3, as DNA: TGTGCCAGCAGCCAAGGGAGAGGGCGGGGTGGGTCAGATACGCAGTATTTT. Translating it yields CASSQGRGRGGSDTQYF.

The chain recombines TRBV4-3 with TRBJ2-2; D possibly corresponds to TRBD1 (6 bases). Per germline, CDR1 LGHNA and CDR2 YSLEER. This CDR3 has 17 residues. V gave up 0 bases and J gave up 8 bases, with 19 bases separating them. CDR3 sequence: CASSQDQGSQVRGELFF. CDR3 coding DNA: TGCGCCAGCAGCCAAGATCAGGGGTCCCAGGTCAGGGGGGAGCTGTTTTTT.

This sequence joins TRBV5-4 and TRBJ2-1; the match to TRBD2 covers 9 bases. This CDR3 has 17 residues. Germline CDR1 and CDR2: SGHNT and YYREEE (reference sequence). The V segment lost 0 bases and the J segment 1 base; nucleotides outside the gene matches: 5. CDR3 sequence (DNA): TGTGCCAGCAGCTTGGCTAGCGGGGCTGAATCCTACAATGAGCAGTTCTTC. Its protein is CASSLASGAESYNEQFF.

This clone came up once. The CDR3 protein is CASSQDEWGADEQYF. The CDR3 DNA reads TGTGCCAGCAGCCAAGATGAATGGGGCGCGGACGAGCAGTACTTC. The chain recombines TRBV3-1 (or the pseudogene TRBV3-2) with TRBJ2-7; maybe TRBD1 (5 bases). Germline loops: CDR1 LGHDT, CDR2 YNNKEL (reference sequence). The V and J ends lost 0 bases and 5 bases respectively, with 14 bases between them. CDR3 length: 15 amino acids.

This sequence joins TRBV18 and TRBJ2-3; tentatively, D is TRBD2 (6 bases). Trimming removed 2 bases from V and 9 bases from J, with 12 bases in between. The CDR3 is made up of 13 amino acids. CDR1 is KGHSH, CDR2 LQKENI, per germline. The CDR3 DNA follows: TGTGCCAGCTCACCAGTACCGGAGGGCACGCAGTATTTT. The encoded protein is CASSPVPEGTQYF.

This sequence joins TRBV30 and TRBJ1-4; D is unclear. V gave up 7 bases and J gave up 5 bases, with 8 bases separating them. Germline values: CDR1 GTSNPN, CDR2 SVGIG (reference sequence). The CDR3 is 11 amino acids. The CDR3 DNA follows: TGTGCCTCCGGGTGGAATGAAAAACTGTTTTTT. Translation gives CASGWNEKLFF.